The 26 T cell receptor beta chains given below trace back to one sample, sequenced in a study of early T cells in non-severe SARS-CoV-2 infection. TCRdb passed the 5' RACE reads through MiXCR, listing each CDR3 protein once. The sample has 35,000 to 40,000 distinct CDR3 sequences; roughly 9.7% are singletons. Sequenced material: whole blood. These receptors came from an adult who was a healthcare worker with PCR-confirmed SARS-CoV-2 infection or an uninfected control (not recorded which).

The gene calls are TRBV28 and TRBJ1-2; a possible D gene is TRBD1 (5 bases). The CDR3 totals 13 residues. V shed 10 bases and J shed 0 bases, with 12 bases lying between them. CDR1 and CDR2 (germline): MDHEN, SYDVKM. The CDR3 DNA is TGTGCCAACTACGGGGGAGCTAACTATGGCTACACCTTC. Its translation: CANYGGANYGYTF.

This clonotype was picked up a small number of times. The chain employs TRBV19 and TRBJ1-4; 8 bases fit TRBD1. Germline CDR1 reads LNHDA; CDR2 reads SQIVND (reference sequence). Losses at the gene ends were 3 bases for V and 6 bases for J; bases not matched to a gene: 3. CDR3 length: 14 residues. The CDR3 protein is CASSMAGQDEKLFF. The CDR3 DNA follows: TGTGCCAGTAGTATGGCGGGACAGGATGAAAAACTGTTTTTT.

As to this clonotype: This clone may be a read error of a much larger clone one base away. The chain combines TRBV19 with TRBJ2-7; D possibly matches TRBD1 or TRBD2 (5 bases each). The V gene's germline CDR1 is LNHDA and CDR2 SQIVND (reference sequence). The CDR3 sequence is 16 residues long. Between the trimmed V and J ends, which lost 4 bases and 4 bases, there was a span of 20 bases. DNA for the CDR3: TGTGCCAGTAGTAAAGCTTCGGGACGGGGAGAATACGAGCAGTACTTC. The encoded protein is CASSKASGRGEYEQYF.

The CDR3 protein is CSVQTGANSPLHF. The CDR3 DNA reads TGCAGCGTCCAGACAGGGGCCAATTCACCCCTCCACTTT. The rearrangement links TRBV29-1 to TRBJ1-6, with 8 bases matching TRBD1. Per germline, CDR1 SQVTM and CDR2 ANQGSEA. The CDR3 sequence is 13 residues long. With V trimmed by 6 bases and J by 7 bases, 5 bases remained unmatched.

This clonotype has a count of ten or more. The J gene is TRBJ2-5, the V gene TRBV27; TRBD2 matches at 9 bases. The trim removed 3 bases at V and 0 bases at J, leaving 5 bases unmatched. Germline CDR1 reads MNHEY; CDR2 reads SMNVEV (reference sequence). This CDR3 spans 16 amino acids. The CDR3 region is CASSFRASGNQETQYF. The CDR3 DNA sequence: TGTGCCAGCAGTTTTCGAGCTAGCGGGAACCAAGAGACCCAGTACTTC.

This chain uses TRBV7-9 with TRBJ2-5; no definite D call. Germline CDR1 reads SEHNR; CDR2 reads FQNEAQ (reference sequence). V lost 2 bases and J lost 0, with 7 bases in between. This CDR3 contains 14 residues. The CDR3 here is CASSLQAYQETQYF. CDR3 nucleotide sequence: TGTGCCAGCAGCTTACAAGCGTACCAAGAGACCCAGTACTTC.

The chain uses TRBV18 and TRBJ2-1; TRBD2 aligns across 9 bases. Unmatched junction bases numbered 8, after V lost 6 bases and J lost 8 bases. The germline V gene encodes CDR1 KGHSH and CDR2 LQKENI. The CDR3 is made up of 14 amino acids. The CDR3 reads CASSGGTSFDEQFF. In nucleotides, the CDR3 is TGTGCCAGCTCCGGGGGGACTAGCTTCGATGAGCAGTTCTTC.

The table lists this clonotype with a few counts. The chain combines TRBV11-2 with TRBJ2-5; 7 bases match TRBD1. The V gene end was trimmed by 1 base and the J gene end by 0 bases; junction bases not matched to a gene: 2. CDR1 and CDR2 from the germline V gene are SGHAT and FQNNGV. CDR3 length equals 15 residues. CDR3 DNA: TGTGCCAGCAGCTTAGGACAGGGAAACCAAGAGACCCAGTACTTC. Translated, it gives CASSLGQGNQETQYF.

The rearrangement links TRBV3-1 to TRBJ1-1, with D perhaps matching TRBD1 (6 bases). This CDR3 region has 14 residues. The ends were cut back, 7 bases at V and 1 base at J, with 13 bases in the middle. Germline V gives CDR1 LGHDT, CDR2 YNNKEL (reference sequence). CDR3 region: CASTLGHRNTEAFF. DNA of the CDR3: TGTGCCAGCACCCTGGGACACAGGAACACTGAAGCTTTCTTT.

This clonotype was seen many times. The chain recombines TRBV25-1 with TRBJ1-1; D is possibly TRBD1 (6 bases). The CDR3 loop spans 14 amino acids. The germline V gene encodes CDR1 MGHDK and CDR2 SYGVNS. The V gene lost 3 bases and the J gene lost 4 bases, with 12 bases spanning the gap. The CDR3 nucleotides read TGTGCCAGCAGTGACTCAGGGGAAGCCACTGAAGCTTTCTTT. Its protein is CASSDSGEATEAFF. Complete variable domain (other parts from reference TRBV25-1 and TRBJ1-1): EADIYQTPRYLVIGTGKKITLECSQTMGHDKMYWYQQDPGMELHLIHYSYGVNSTEKGDLSSESTVSRIRTEHFPLTLESARPSHTSQYLCASSDSGEATEAFFGQGTRLTVV.

By its share, this clonotype is medium-sized. The genes are TRBV5-1 and TRBJ2-6; D unresolved. Trimming removed 0 bases at V and 0 bases at J, with 10 bases between. The germline CDR1 and CDR2 sequences are SGHRS and YFSETQ. The CDR3 length is 17 residues. CDR3 in DNA: TGCGCCAGCAGCTTGGATGGCAGTTACTCTGGGGCCAACGTCCTGACTTTC. Translating gives CASSLDGSYSGANVLTF.

This clonotype was seen a few times. V gene TRBV7-2 combines with J gene TRBJ2-3; 7 nucleotides line up with TRBD2. From germline, CDR1 is SGHTA and CDR2 FQGNSA. CDR3 size: 15 residues. The V and J ends lost 6 bases and 3 bases, in that order; junction bases with no gene match: 9. The CDR3: CASRPGLGQTDTQYF. Written as DNA, the CDR3 is TGTGCCAGCAGGCCCGGACTAGGCCAGACAGATACGCAGTATTTT. The variable domain in full, completed from reference TRBV7-2 and TRBJ2-3, reads GAGVSQSPSNKVTEKGKDVELRCDPISGHTALYWYRQSLGQGLEFLIYFQGNSAPDKSGLPSDRFSAERTGGSVSTLTIQRTQQEDSAVYLCASRPGLGQTDTQYFGPGTRLTVL.

This clonotype was observed many times. The chain joins TRBV5-4 to TRBJ2-1; 7 bases are a match to TRBD1. This CDR3 comprises 15 residues. Per germline, CDR1 SGHNT and CDR2 YYREEE (reference sequence). With V trimmed by 5 bases and J by 2 bases, 7 bases remained unmatched. The chain's CDR3 is CASRMDRQTYNEQFF. The CDR3 nucleotides are TGTGCCAGCAGGATGGACAGGCAGACCTACAATGAGCAGTTCTTC. The whole variable domain, filled in from reference TRBV5-4 and TRBJ2-1, reads ETGVTQSPTHLIKTRGQQVTLRCSSQSGHNTVSWYQQALGQGPQFIFQYYREEENGRGNFPPRFSGLQFPNYSSELNVNALELDDSALYLCASRMDRQTYNEQFFGPGTRLTVL.

The rearrangement uses TRBV19 and TRBJ1-5; tentative D call: TRBD1 (6 bases). This CDR3 has 14 residues. Trimming shortened V by 3 bases and J by 5 bases, and 11 bases separated the two germline ends. CDR1 is LNHDA and CDR2 is SQIVND in the germline V gene (reference sequence). CDR3 in amino acids: CASSMQGLYQPQHF. In DNA, the CDR3 is TGTGCCAGTAGTATGCAGGGGCTATATCAGCCCCAGCATTTT.

This clonotype appeared a few times. The V call is TRBV27, the J call TRBJ1-1, with a tentative D call TRBD1 (6 bases). V lost 5 bases and J lost 1, with 14 bases in between. The CDR3 contains 15 residues. Germline CDR1 is MNHEY and CDR2 is SMNVEV (reference sequence). CDR3 DNA: TGTGCCAGCAGTCCCCAAACAGGGACGAACACTGAAGCTTTCTTT. Its translation is CASSPQTGTNTEAFF.

This clonotype was counted between two and nine times. The chain links TRBV6-6 to TRBJ1-2; 9 bases align to TRBD1. The trim removed 4 bases at V and 5 bases at J, leaving 5 bases unmatched. This CDR3 spans 14 amino acids. Germline loops: CDR1 MNHNY, CDR2 SVGAGI (reference sequence). Written as DNA, the CDR3 is TGTGCCAGCAGTTGGGACAGGGATGCTTATGGCTACACCTTC. Its translation: CASSWDRDAYGYTF.

This clonotype was seen ten or more times. The DNA for the CDR3 is TGTGCCAGCAGTTACGGTTGGCGTTCACAGGGGATGACTGAAGCTTTCTTT. Protein: CASSYGWRSQGMTEAFF. The chain employs TRBV6-2 or TRBV6-3 and TRBJ1-1; 7 nucleotides agree with TRBD1. This CDR3 region has 17 residues. Per the germline V gene, CDR1 is MNHEY and CDR2 is SVGEGT. Trimming cost V 2 bases and J 5 bases; bases outside gene matches: 14.

This clonotype was recorded a few times. The rearrangement uses TRBV29-1 and TRBJ2-3; no clear D. The CDR3 contains 10 residues. Trimming cost V 6 bases and J 4 bases, with 5 bases left between them. Germline-derived CDR1 and CDR2 are SQVTM and ANQGSEA. The CDR3 loop reads CSVGPDTQYF. The CDR3 DNA reads TGCAGCGTAGGGCCAGATACGCAGTATTTT.

This clonotype was picked up many times. This chain connects TRBV7-9 to TRBJ1-1, with D hard to call. Germline V CDR1 and CDR2: SEHNR, FQNEAQ (reference sequence). The ends were cut back, 2 bases at V and 5 bases at J, with 6 bases in the middle. This CDR3 comprises 12 residues. The CDR3 DNA reads TGTGCCAGCAGCTTACCAAAGACTGAAGCTTTCTTT. Its protein is CASSLPKTEAFF.

This clonotype came up once. This chain links TRBV29-1 with TRBJ1-1; no definite D call. Germline loops: CDR1 SQVTM, CDR2 ANQGSEA. Trimming took off 5 bases at V and 7 bases at J, with 8 bases between the two ends. The CDR3 has 10 residues. CDR3 DNA sequence: TGCAGCGTTCACAGTAGTGAAGCTTTCTTT. It yields the protein CSVHSSEAFF.

The J gene is TRBJ1-2, the V gene TRBV20-1; D unclear. There are 16 residues in the CDR3. CDR1 and CDR2 from the germline V gene are DFQATT and SNEGSKA (reference sequence). Trimming cost V 0 bases and J 4 bases, with 18 bases left between them. CDR3 in DNA: TGCAGTGCTAGAGATTTCGGCCCCGGTGCGAGCTATGGCTACACCTTC. This translates into CSARDFGPGASYGYTF.

This chain uses TRBV4-3 with TRBJ1-3; possible D gene TRBD1, 5 bases. The ends were cut back, 0 bases at V and 3 bases at J, with 15 bases in the middle. Per germline, CDR1 LGHNA and CDR2 YSLEER. The CDR3 is 17 amino acids. The CDR3 reads CASSQDLAGQVGNTIYF. For the CDR3, the DNA is TGCGCCAGCAGCCAAGACCTCGCGGGGCAGGTTGGAAACACCATATATTTT.

This clonotype has ten or more counts. The chain couples TRBV10-3 to TRBJ1-1; TRBD1 aligns across 8 bases. This CDR3 has 15 amino acids. The trim removed 3 bases at V and 5 bases at J, leaving 8 bases unmatched. Germline CDR1 reads ENHRY; CDR2 reads SYGVKD. The CDR3: CAISDLGTGLTEAFF. The CDR3 DNA reads TGTGCCATCAGTGACCTAGGGACAGGTCTAACTGAAGCTTTCTTT.

The table lists this clonotype with many counts. CDR3: CASRLKEGNLSYNEQFF. The CDR3 coding sequence is TGTGCCAGCAGACTAAAGGAAGGGAACCTGTCCTACAATGAGCAGTTCTTC. V usage is TRBV7-9 and J usage is TRBJ2-1, with D hard to call. The CDR3 contains 17 residues. The germline CDR1 and CDR2 sequences are SEHNR and FQNEAQ (reference sequence). V was clipped by 6 bases and J by 1 base, with 19 bases between them.

Note on this clonotype: The junction differs from germline at one of its ends, possibly a read error. This chain links TRBV28 with TRBJ2-7; 7 nucleotides align to TRBD1. Germline CDR1 MDHEN, CDR2 SYDVKM. This CDR3 spans 15 amino acids. CDR3 amino acids: CASSQWTGFSYEQYF. DNA for the CDR3: TGTGCCAGCAGTCAATGGACAGGTTTCTCCTACGAGCAGTACTTT.

This clonotype was observed many times. The DNA of the CDR3 is TGTGCCAGCAGCTTAAATGTAAGGATGGAGACCCAGTACTTC. It encodes CASSLNVRMETQYF. The V gene is TRBV7-2, the J gene TRBJ2-5; D gene unclear. The CDR3 spans 14 residues. The V end was cut by 2 bases, the J end by 5 bases, with 12 bases between. The germline gives CDR1 SGHTA, CDR2 FQGNSA.